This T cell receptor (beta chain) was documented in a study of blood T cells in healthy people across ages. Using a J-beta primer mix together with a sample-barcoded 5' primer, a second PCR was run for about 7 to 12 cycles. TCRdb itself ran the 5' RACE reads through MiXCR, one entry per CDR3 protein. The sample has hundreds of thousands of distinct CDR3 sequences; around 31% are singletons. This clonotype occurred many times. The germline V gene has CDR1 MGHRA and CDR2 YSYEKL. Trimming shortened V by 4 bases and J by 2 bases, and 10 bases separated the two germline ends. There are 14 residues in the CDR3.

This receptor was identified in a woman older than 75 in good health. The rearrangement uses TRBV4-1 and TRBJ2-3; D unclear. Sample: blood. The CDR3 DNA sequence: TGCGCCAGCAGCCTCAGGCTCATCACAGATACGCAGTATTTT. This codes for CASSLRLITDTQYF.